This T cell receptor (beta chain) originates from a study of T cell responses to AZD1222 COVID-19 vaccine. Study-wide findings and caveats: Spike-specific TCR depth and breadth grew after two AZD1222 doses.

Clones were read by immunoSEQ multiplex PCR, and TCRdb kept only the in-frame ones, dropping some. The sample lists about 140,000 clones, approximately 89% occurring once. J gave up 5 bases and V 6 bases, and 4 bases lay outside the gene matches. The CDR3 runs to 13 residues. Germline loops: CDR1 SGHKS, CDR2 YYEKEE (reference sequence). About this clone: Its antigen is undetermined.

The specimen comprised peripheral blood, sampled 28 days after the second AZD1222 dose. V and J are TRBV5-5 and TRBJ2-1; 8 nucleotides align to TRBD2. The clonotype originates from an adult who received the AZD1222 COVID-19 vaccine. The CDR3 is CASISGTNNEQFF. In nucleotides, the CDR3 is TGTGCCAGCATTAGCGGGACGAACAATGAGCAGTTCTTC.